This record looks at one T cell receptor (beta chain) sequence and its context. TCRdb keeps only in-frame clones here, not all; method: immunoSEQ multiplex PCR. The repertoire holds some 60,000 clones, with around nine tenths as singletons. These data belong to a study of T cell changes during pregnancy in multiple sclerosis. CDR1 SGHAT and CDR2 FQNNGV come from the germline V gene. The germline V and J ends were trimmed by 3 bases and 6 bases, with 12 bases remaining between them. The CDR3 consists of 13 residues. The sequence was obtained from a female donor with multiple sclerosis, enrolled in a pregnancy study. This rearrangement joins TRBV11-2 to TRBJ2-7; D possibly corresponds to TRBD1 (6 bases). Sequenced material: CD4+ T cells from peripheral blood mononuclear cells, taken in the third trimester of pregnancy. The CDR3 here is CASSFQGFGEQYF. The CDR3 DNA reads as TGTGCCAGCAGCTTTCAGGGGTTCGGCGAGCAGTACTTC. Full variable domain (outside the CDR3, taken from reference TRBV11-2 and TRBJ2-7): EAGVAQSPRYKIIEKRQSVAFWCNPISGHATLYWYQQILGQGPKLLIQFQNNGVVDDSQLPKDRFSAERLKGVDSTLKIQPAKLEDSAVYLCASSFQGFGEQYFGPGTRLTVT.